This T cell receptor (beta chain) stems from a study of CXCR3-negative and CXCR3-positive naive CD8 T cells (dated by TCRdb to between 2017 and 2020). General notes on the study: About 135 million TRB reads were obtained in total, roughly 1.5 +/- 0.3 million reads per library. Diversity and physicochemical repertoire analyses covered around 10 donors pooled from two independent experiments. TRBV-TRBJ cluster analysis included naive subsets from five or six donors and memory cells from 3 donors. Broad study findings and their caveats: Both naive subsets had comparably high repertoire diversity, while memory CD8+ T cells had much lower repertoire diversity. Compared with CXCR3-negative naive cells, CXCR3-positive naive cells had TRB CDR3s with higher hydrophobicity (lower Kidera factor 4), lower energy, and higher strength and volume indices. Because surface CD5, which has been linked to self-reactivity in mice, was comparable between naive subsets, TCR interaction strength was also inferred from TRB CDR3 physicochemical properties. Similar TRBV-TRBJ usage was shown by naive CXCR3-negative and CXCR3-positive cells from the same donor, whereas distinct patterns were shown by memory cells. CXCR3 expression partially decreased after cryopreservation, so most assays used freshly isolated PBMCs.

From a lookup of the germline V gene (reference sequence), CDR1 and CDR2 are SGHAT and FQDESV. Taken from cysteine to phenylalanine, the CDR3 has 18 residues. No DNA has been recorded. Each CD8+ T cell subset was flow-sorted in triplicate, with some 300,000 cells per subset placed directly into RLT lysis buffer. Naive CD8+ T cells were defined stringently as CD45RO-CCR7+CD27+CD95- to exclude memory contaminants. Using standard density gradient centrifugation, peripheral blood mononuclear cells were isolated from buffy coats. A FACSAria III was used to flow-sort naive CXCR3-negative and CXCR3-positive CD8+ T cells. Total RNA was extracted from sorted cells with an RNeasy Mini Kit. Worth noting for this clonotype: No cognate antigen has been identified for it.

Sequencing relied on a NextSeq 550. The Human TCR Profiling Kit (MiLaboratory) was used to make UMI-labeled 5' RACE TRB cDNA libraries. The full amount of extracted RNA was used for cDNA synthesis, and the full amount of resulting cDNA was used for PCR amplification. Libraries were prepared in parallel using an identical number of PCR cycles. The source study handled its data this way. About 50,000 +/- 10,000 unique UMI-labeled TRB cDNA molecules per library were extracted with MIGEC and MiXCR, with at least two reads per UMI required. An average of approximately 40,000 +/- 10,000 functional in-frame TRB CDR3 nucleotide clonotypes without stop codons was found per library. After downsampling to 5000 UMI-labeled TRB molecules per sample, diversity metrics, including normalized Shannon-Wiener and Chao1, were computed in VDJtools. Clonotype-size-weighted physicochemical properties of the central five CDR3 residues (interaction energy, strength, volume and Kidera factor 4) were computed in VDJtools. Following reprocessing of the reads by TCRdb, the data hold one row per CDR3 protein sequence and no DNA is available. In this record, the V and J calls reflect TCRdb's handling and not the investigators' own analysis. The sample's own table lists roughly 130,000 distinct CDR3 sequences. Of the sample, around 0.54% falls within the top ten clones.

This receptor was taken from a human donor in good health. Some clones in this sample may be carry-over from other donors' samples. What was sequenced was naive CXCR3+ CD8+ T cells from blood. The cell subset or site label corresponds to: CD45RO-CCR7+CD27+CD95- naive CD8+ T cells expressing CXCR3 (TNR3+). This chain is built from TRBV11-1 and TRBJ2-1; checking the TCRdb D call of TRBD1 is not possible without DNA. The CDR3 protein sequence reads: CASSLIRVGTDSYNEQFF.